The next 30 T cell receptor beta chains were all read from a single sample in a study of OX40 agonist ivuxolimab in advanced cancers. The method was the immunoSEQ multiplex PCR assay. TCRdb limited this immuneACCESS table to in-frame rearrangements with V and J called. A share of clones is missing; checked studies link under half to unresolved V genes, and the rest is unexplained. A total of about 81,000 clones appear in this sample, around 84% of them only once. The ten top clones hold over 5% of the sample. Sequencing used CD4+ or CD8+ T cells sorted from blood, obtained in a trial of the OX40 agonist ivuxolimab. These receptors came from an adult with an advanced solid tumor such as melanoma, head and neck, liver or kidney cancer.

The chain uses TRBV19 and TRBJ1-1; D perhaps matches TRBD1 (5 bases). From germline, CDR1 is LNHDA and CDR2 SQIVND (reference sequence). The CDR3 loop spans 13 amino acids. Deletions cut 4 bases from V and 4 bases from J, with 10 bases between. The CDR3 is CASSTLGGTEAFF. The CDR3 coding sequence is TGTGCCAGTAGTACCTTGGGGGGCACTGAAGCTTTCTTT.

This clone came up once. This CDR3 is also generated by other DNA sequences in the sample. This chain connects TRBV18 to TRBJ2-3; a possible D gene is TRBD1 (5 bases). Germline V CDR1 and CDR2: KGHSH, LQKENI. Deletions cut 3 bases from V and 0 bases from J, with 10 bases between. This CDR3 contains 15 residues. CDR3 in amino acids: CASSPPQGSTDTQYF. CDR3 sequence (DNA): TGTGCCAGCTCACCGCCCCAGGGTAGCACAGATACGCAGTATTTT.

This clone was seen a handful of times. The rearrangement uses TRBV6-1 and TRBJ1-5, with TRBD1 identical over 9 bases. This CDR3 spans 15 amino acids. With V trimmed by 4 bases and J by 4 bases, 5 bases remained unmatched. Germline V gene sequence: CDR1 MNHNS, CDR2 SASEGT. CDR3 amino acids: CASSGGTGTNQPQHF. In nucleotides, the CDR3 is TGTGCCAGCAGTGGAGGGACAGGGACGAATCAGCCCCAGCATTTT.

This chain uses TRBV30 with TRBJ1-5; TRBD1 aligns across 7 bases. V gave up 1 base and J gave up 7 bases; unmatched junction bases: 7. Germline V gene data show CDR1 as GTSNPN and CDR2 as SVGIG (reference sequence). CDR3 size: 14 residues. In nucleotides, the CDR3 is TGTGCCTGGAGTGCCCGAACAGGGGTACAGCCCCAGCATTTT. This sequence encodes CAWSARTGVQPQHF.

The chain combines TRBV5-1 with TRBJ2-2; the D call may be TRBD1 or TRBD2 (5 bases each). Germline V gives CDR1 SGHRS, CDR2 YFSETQ. The CDR3 runs 15 residues. Trimming removed 0 bases from V and 3 bases from J, with 9 bases in between. As DNA, the CDR3 is TGCGCCAGCAGCTTGGGTGGGACCGACACCGGGGAGCTGTTTTTT. The encoded protein is CASSLGGTDTGELFF.

V usage is TRBV4-3 and J usage is TRBJ2-1, with no clear D. The length of the CDR3 is 13 residues. V lost 0 bases, J lost 6 bases, and 6 bases lay in between. The V gene's germline CDR1 is LGHNA and CDR2 YSLEER. CDR3 residues: CASSQEASNEQFF. For the CDR3, the DNA is TGCGCCAGCAGCCAAGAAGCTTCCAATGAGCAGTTCTTC.

As regards this clone: The identical CDR3 is also encoded by other nucleotide sequences in the sample. The J gene is TRBJ2-7, the V gene TRBV9; 10 bases line up with TRBD1. The CDR3 contains 13 residues. Germline V gives CDR1 SGDLS, CDR2 YYNGEE. With V trimmed by 7 bases and J by 2 bases, 3 bases remained unmatched. The CDR3 nucleotides read TGTGCCAGCTCCGGACAGGGGGCCTACGAGCAGTACTTC. Translation: CASSGQGAYEQYF.

The V gene is TRBV28, the J gene TRBJ2-5; 9 bases are a match to TRBD1. Germline trimming cut 5 bases from V and 5 bases from J; bases unmatched to any gene: 12. There are 16 residues in the CDR3. In germline, CDR1 is MDHEN, CDR2 SYDVKM. The CDR3 coding sequence is TGTGCCAGCAGTAGCATGGGACAGGGAGGGGTGGAGACCCAGTACTTC. The encoded protein is CASSSMGQGGVETQYF. The variable domain in full, with the rest retrieved from reference TRBV28 and TRBJ2-5, is DVKVTQSSRYLVKRTGEKVFLECVQDMDHENMFWYRQDPGLGLRLIYFSYDVKMKEKGDIPEGYSVSREKKERFSLILESASTNQTSMYLCASSSMGQGGVETQYFGPGTRLLVL.

V and J are TRBV13 and TRBJ1-6, with 12 bases aligning to TRBD1. The junction had 13 bases not matched to a gene; V was cut back by 6 bases and J by 13 bases. The V gene's germline CDR1 is PRHDT and CDR2 FYEKMQ (reference sequence). This CDR3 spans 16 amino acids. The CDR3 sequence is CASSPTGTGGKTPLHF. CDR3 coding DNA: TGTGCCAGCAGTCCGACCGGGACAGGGGGCAAGACGCCCCTCCACTTT.

This clone appeared once. This chain joins TRBV5-6 and TRBJ2-7; no definite D call. Germline V gene sequence: CDR1 SGHDT, CDR2 YYEEEE. The CDR3 is made up of 16 amino acids. Between the trimmed V and J ends, which lost 2 bases and 2 bases, there was a span of 17 bases. The CDR3 here is CASSFSAAPNPYEQYF. The CDR3 DNA follows: TGTGCCAGCAGCTTTTCAGCTGCTCCTAACCCCTACGAGCAGTACTTC.

CDR3 protein: CASSTGQGRTSGYTF. The CDR3 DNA reads as TGTGCCAGCAGCACAGGACAGGGGAGGACCAGTGGCTACACCTTC. The chain recombines TRBV5-6 with TRBJ1-2; 9 nucleotides agree with TRBD1. The V and J ends lost 4 bases and 7 bases, in that order; junction bases with no gene match: 11. The CDR3 extends over 15 amino acids. The V gene's germline CDR1 is SGHDT and CDR2 YYEEEE. The variable domain in full, completed from reference TRBV5-6 and TRBJ1-2, reads DAGVTQSPTHLIKTRGQQVTLRCSPKSGHDTVSWYQQALGQGPQFIFQYYEEEERQRGNFPDRFSGHQFPNYSSELNVNALLLGDSALYLCASSTGQGRTSGYTFGSGTRLTVV.

J is TRBJ1-1 and V is TRBV19; D not certain. CDR3 length: 12 residues. V lost 4 bases and J 7 bases, leaving 10 bases between the germline ends. Germline CDR1 reads LNHDA; CDR2 reads SQIVND (reference sequence). CDR3 nucleotide sequence: TGTGCCAGTAGTAGGGGTCTCAATGAAGCTTTCTTT. This codes for CASSRGLNEAFF.

The V and J genes are TRBV2 and TRBJ1-2; 12 positions agree with TRBD1. The CDR3 runs to 16 residues. Germline-derived CDR1 and CDR2 are SNHLY and FYNNEI. The V gene end was trimmed by 8 bases and the J gene end by 2 bases; junction bases not matched to a gene: 9. CDR3 amino acids: CASLPGQGALNYGYTF. The DNA for the CDR3 is TGTGCCAGCTTACCGGGACAGGGGGCCCTCAACTATGGCTACACCTTC. The variable domain in full, completed from reference TRBV2 and TRBJ1-2, reads EPEVTQTPSHQVTQMGQEVILRCVPISNHLYFYWYRQILGQKVEFLVSFYNNEISEKSEIFDDQFSVERPDGSNFTLKIRSTKLEDSAMYFCASLPGQGALNYGYTFGSGTRLTVV.

The rearrangement joins TRBV7-9 to TRBJ1-1; TRBD1 matches 9 bases. CDR3 length: 17 amino acids. V lost 5 bases and J lost 1; bases outside the gene matches: 11. The V gene's germline CDR1 is SEHNR and CDR2 FQNEAQ (reference sequence). DNA of the CDR3: TGTGCCAGCAGCCTAGAGGGGACAGGGTGGGAGAACACTGAAGCTTTCTTT. The encoded protein is CASSLEGTGWENTEAFF.

The V call is TRBV27, the J call TRBJ2-1, with no clear D. CDR1 is MNHEY, CDR2 SMNVEV, per germline (reference sequence). The CDR3 is 13 residues long. V was pared by 7 bases and J by 3 bases, with 10 bases between. The CDR3 loop is CASTGSRYNEQFF. DNA of the CDR3: TGTGCCAGCACCGGGTCGCGCTACAATGAGCAGTTCTTC.

The count of this clone is one. This chain joins TRBV19 and TRBJ1-2; 9 bases align to TRBD1. J gave up 7 bases and V 5 bases, and 14 bases lay outside the gene matches. This CDR3 spans 16 amino acids. Germline loops: CDR1 LNHDA, CDR2 SQIVND (reference sequence). CDR3 amino acids: CASSPTHRDRAVGYTF. The CDR3 DNA follows: TGTGCCAGTAGTCCAACCCATCGGGACAGGGCGGTTGGCTACACCTTC.

The J gene is TRBJ2-5, the V gene TRBV18; either TRBD1 or TRBD2 may fit D (5 bases each). In germline, CDR1 is KGHSH, CDR2 LQKENI. This CDR3 comprises 15 residues. Trimming stripped 4 bases from V and 5 bases from J, with 17 bases between. This chain's CDR3 is CASSQGTGREETQYF. DNA of the CDR3: TGTGCCAGCTCACAGGGGACGGGCCGAGAGGAGACCCAGTACTTC. Full variable domain (remainder filled in from reference TRBV18 and TRBJ2-5): NAGVMQNPRHLVRRRGQEARLRCSPMKGHSHVYWYRQLPEEGLKFMVYLQKENIIDESGMPKERFSAEFPKEGPSILRIQQVVRGDSAAYFCASSQGTGREETQYFGPGTRLLVL.

The table lists this clone with a few counts. This chain connects TRBV2 to TRBJ1-2, with D possibly matching TRBD1 (5 bases). V dropped 4 bases and J dropped 4 bases, with 16 bases sitting between them. The germline V gene has CDR1 SNHLY and CDR2 FYNNEI. There are 15 residues in the CDR3. The CDR3 region is CASSGAGRESYGYTF. The CDR3 nucleotides read TGTGCCAGCAGTGGAGCAGGGCGGGAGAGCTATGGCTACACCTTC.

The V and J genes are TRBV9 and TRBJ2-2, with D possibly TRBD1 on 5 matching bases. The CDR3 covers 16 residues. Germline CDR1 reads SGDLS; CDR2 reads YYNGEE. Trimming removed 1 base from V and 0 bases from J, with 10 bases in between. The CDR3 loop reads CASSVWGGANTGELFF. The DNA of the CDR3 is TGTGCCAGCAGCGTATGGGGCGGAGCGAACACCGGGGAGCTGTTTTTT.

The chain joins TRBV28 to TRBJ2-3; tentatively, D is TRBD1 or TRBD2 (6 bases each). CDR1 and CDR2 from the germline V gene are MDHEN and SYDVKM. The length of the CDR3 is 17 residues. V shed 4 bases and J shed 2 bases, with 19 bases lying between them. As DNA, the CDR3 is TGTGCCAGCAGTTCCGAGGGGGACTCGGGGTCCACAGATACGCAGTATTTT. Translated, it gives CASSSEGDSGSTDTQYF.

The V gene is TRBV30, the J gene TRBJ1-4, with D possibly being TRBD1 (5 bases). The CDR3 consists of 13 residues. V gave up 8 bases and J gave up 0 bases, with 10 bases separating them. From germline, CDR1 is GTSNPN and CDR2 SVGIG (reference sequence). In DNA form, the CDR3 reads TGTGCCACGACAGAACCAACTAATGAAAAACTGTTTTTT. As protein: CATTEPTNEKLFF. Combining the CDR3 with reference TRBV30 and TRBJ1-4 gives the whole variable domain SQTIHQWPATLVQPVGSPLSLECTVEGTSNPNLYWYRQAAGRGLQLLFYSVGIGQISSEVPQNLSASRPQDRQFILSSKKLLLSDSGFYLCATTEPTNEKLFFGSGTQLSVL.

This chain joins TRBV4-3 and TRBJ2-4; either TRBD1 or TRBD2 may fit D (6 bases each). Germline values: CDR1 LGHNA, CDR2 YSLEER. The CDR3 has 17 amino acids. The ends were cut back, 3 bases at V and 0 bases at J, with 15 bases in the middle. The CDR3 sequence is CASSHEGGRKAKNIQYF. The CDR3 DNA is TGCGCCAGCAGCCATGAGGGGGGACGGAAAGCCAAAAACATTCAGTACTTC.

V usage is TRBV5-4 and J usage is TRBJ2-4, with TRBD1 as a possible D gene (6 bases). The CDR3 extends over 15 amino acids. Germline V gene data show CDR1 as SGHNT and CDR2 as YYREEE (reference sequence). The V and J ends lost 3 bases and 3 bases respectively, with 13 bases between them. Here the CDR3 DNA reads TGTGCCAGCAGCTATGGGGGCGCCAGCAAAAACATTCAGTACTTC. It encodes CASSYGGASKNIQYF.

The rearrangement joins TRBV6-6 to TRBJ2-3; D unclear. Germline V lookup: CDR1 MNHNY, CDR2 SVGAGI (reference sequence). V was clipped by 2 bases and J by 4 bases, with 4 bases between them. This CDR3 is built from 12 residues. The CDR3 region has the DNA TGTGCCAGCAGTTACCTGTCAGATACGCAGTATTTT. Its translation: CASSYLSDTQYF.

V gene TRBV30 combines with J gene TRBJ1-1; the match to TRBD1 covers 10 bases. The ends lost 0 bases at V and 4 bases at J; junction bases unmatched: 2. CDR1 is GTSNPN and CDR2 is SVGIG in the germline V gene (reference sequence). The CDR3 has 14 residues. The CDR3 spells CAWSVRDRGTEAFF. In nucleotides, the CDR3 is TGTGCCTGGAGTGTACGGGACAGGGGCACTGAAGCTTTCTTT.

The chain joins TRBV27 to TRBJ2-7; D remains ambiguous. The CDR3 is made up of 13 amino acids. The ends were cut back, 6 bases at V and 4 bases at J, with 13 bases in the middle. Germline assignment: CDR1 MNHEY and CDR2 SMNVEV (reference sequence). DNA of the CDR3: TGTGCCAGCAGCCTCGGGCCGAAATACGAGCAGTACTTC. This encodes CASSLGPKYEQYF.

There are a few counts of this clone. V gene TRBV6-4 combines with J gene TRBJ2-2; 10 positions agree with TRBD2. The CDR3 sequence is 17 residues long. Unmatched junction bases numbered 3, after V lost 1 base and J lost 1 base. Germline values: CDR1 MRHNA, CDR2 SNTAGT. The CDR3 DNA is TGTGCCAGCAGTGACTTCCTAGCGGGGGAGAACACCGGGGAGCTGTTTTTT. Its protein product is CASSDFLAGENTGELFF.

Only a few counts were recorded for this clone. The chain employs TRBV13 and TRBJ2-7, with TRBD2 matching 8 bases. The V and J ends lost 8 bases and 7 bases, in that order; junction bases with no gene match: 19. CDR3 length: 16 amino acids. Germline V gives CDR1 PRHDT, CDR2 FYEKMQ (reference sequence). The CDR3 sequence: CASLNIPGGPAEEQYF. CDR3 in DNA: TGTGCCAGCCTTAATATCCCGGGAGGGCCTGCGGAGGAGCAGTACTTC.

The chain recombines TRBV27 with TRBJ1-2; D unresolved. The V end was cut by 0 bases, the J end by 8 bases, with 13 bases between. CDR1 is MNHEY and CDR2 is SMNVEV in the germline V gene (reference sequence). The CDR3 is 14 residues long. Here the CDR3 DNA reads TGTGCCAGCAGTTTATCCCCCCCCGCGGGCGGCTACACCTTC. Protein sequence: CASSLSPPAGGYTF.

This clone was picked up one time. The chain carries TRBV6-5 and TRBJ1-5; the match to TRBD1 covers 11 bases. V lost 0 bases to trimming and J lost 10 bases; unmatched junction nucleotides: 8. Germline-derived CDR1 and CDR2 are MNHEY and SVGAGI. The CDR3 runs to 16 residues. DNA for the CDR3: TGTGCCAGCAGTTACTCAGGGACGGACAGGGGGCTCCCCCAGCATTTT. Translated: CASSYSGTDRGLPQHF.